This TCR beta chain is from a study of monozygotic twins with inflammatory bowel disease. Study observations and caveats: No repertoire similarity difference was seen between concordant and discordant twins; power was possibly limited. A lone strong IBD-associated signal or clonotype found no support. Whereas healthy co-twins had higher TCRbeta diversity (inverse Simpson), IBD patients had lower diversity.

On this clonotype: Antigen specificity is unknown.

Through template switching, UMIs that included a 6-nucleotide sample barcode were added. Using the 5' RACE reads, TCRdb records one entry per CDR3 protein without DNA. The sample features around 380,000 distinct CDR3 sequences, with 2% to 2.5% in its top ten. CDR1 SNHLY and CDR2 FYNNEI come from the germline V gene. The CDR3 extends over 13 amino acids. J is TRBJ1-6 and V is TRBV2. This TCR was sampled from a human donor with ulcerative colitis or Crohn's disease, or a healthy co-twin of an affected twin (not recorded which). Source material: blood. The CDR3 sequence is CASSEQSNSPLHF.